This T cell receptor (beta chain) was captured by sequencing in a study of cytomegalovirus exposure and HLA in healthy donors. Study-wide context: The approximately 600 first-cohort repertoires shared a platform with the 130 or so validation repertoires, as reported in a later analysis. Findings and limits, study-wide: According to a later analysis, TCR clusters from the first cohort tended to co-occur in the 120 or so validation repertoires.

V dropped 4 bases and J dropped 4 bases, with 17 bases sitting between them. Per germline, CDR1 SGHNT and CDR2 YYREEE (reference sequence). The length of the CDR3 is 15 residues. Comment on this clone: The target antigen is unknown.

Generated by immunoSEQ multiplex PCR, the TCRdb table keeps only in-frame clones and is missing some. The data contain 110,000 or so clones, 95% of them singletons. This sequence was found in a woman aged 18 to 35 in good health and CMV-seronegative. Source material: PBMCs. The chain combines TRBV5-4 with TRBJ2-5; D perhaps matches TRBD1 (5 bases). In DNA form, the CDR3 reads TGTGCCAGCAGCCTACAGGACCACCTCCTAGAGACCCAGTACTTC. It is translated as CASSLQDHLLETQYF.